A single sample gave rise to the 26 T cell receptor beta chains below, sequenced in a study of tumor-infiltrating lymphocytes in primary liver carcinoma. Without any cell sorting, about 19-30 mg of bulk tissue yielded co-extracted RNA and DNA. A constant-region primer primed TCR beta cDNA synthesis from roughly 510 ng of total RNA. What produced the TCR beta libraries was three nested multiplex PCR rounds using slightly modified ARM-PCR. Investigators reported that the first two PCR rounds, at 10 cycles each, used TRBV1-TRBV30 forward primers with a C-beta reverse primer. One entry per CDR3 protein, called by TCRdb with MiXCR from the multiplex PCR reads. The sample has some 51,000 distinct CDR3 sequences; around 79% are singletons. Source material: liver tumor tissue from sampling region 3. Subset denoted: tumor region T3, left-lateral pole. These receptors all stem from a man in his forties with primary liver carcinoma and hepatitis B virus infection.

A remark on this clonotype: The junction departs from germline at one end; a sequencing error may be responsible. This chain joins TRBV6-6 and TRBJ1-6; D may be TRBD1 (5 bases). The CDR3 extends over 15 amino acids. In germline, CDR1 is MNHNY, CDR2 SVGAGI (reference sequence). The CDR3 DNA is TGTGTCAGCAGTTACTCGGAGGGGATTAATTCGCACCTCCACTTT. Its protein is CVSSYSEGINSHLHF.

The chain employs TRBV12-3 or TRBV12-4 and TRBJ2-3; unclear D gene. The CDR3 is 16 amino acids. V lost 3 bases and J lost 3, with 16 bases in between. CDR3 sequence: CASSFRSASRTDTQYF. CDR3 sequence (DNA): TGTGCCAGCAGTTTTAGGAGCGCTTCTAGAACAGATACGCAGTATTTT.

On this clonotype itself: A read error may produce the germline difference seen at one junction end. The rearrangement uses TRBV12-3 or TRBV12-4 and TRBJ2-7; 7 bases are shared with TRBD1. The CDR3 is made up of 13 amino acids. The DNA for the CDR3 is TGTGCCAGCAGGCTGGGACAGTCTTACGGGCAGTACTTC. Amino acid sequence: CASRLGQSYGQYF.

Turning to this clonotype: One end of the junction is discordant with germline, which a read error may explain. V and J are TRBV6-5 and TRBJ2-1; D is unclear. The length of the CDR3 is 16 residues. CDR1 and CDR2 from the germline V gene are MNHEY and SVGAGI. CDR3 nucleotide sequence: TGTGCCAGCAGTTACTCAAAGGGCGGTATCTACAATGAGCTGTTCTTC. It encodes CASSYSKGGIYNELFF.

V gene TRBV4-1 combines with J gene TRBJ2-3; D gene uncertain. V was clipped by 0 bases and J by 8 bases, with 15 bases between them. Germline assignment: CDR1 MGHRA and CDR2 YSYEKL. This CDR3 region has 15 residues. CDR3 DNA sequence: TGCGCCAGCAGCCAAGAATCTTCGTCCGTTGGTACGCAGTATTTT. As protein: CASSQESSSVGTQYF.

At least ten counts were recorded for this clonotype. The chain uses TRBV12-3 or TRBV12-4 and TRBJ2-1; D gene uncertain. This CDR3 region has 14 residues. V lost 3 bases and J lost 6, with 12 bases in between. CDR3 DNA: TGTGCCAGCAGTTTCGCCTCCGGCGGCAATGAGCAGTTCTTC. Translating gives CASSFASGGNEQFF.

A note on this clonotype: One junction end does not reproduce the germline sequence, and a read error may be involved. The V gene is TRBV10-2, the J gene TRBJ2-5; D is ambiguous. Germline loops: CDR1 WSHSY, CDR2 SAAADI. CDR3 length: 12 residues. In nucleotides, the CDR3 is TGCGCCAGCAGTGAGAGCCAAGAGACGCAGTACTTC. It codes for CASSESQETQYF.

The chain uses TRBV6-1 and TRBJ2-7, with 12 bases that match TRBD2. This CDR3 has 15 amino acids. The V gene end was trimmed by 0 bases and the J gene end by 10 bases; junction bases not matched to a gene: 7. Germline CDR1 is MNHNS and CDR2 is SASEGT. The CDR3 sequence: CASSEAASGRGDQYF. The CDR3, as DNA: TGTGCCAGCAGTGAAGCGGCTAGCGGGAGGGGAGATCAGTACTTC.

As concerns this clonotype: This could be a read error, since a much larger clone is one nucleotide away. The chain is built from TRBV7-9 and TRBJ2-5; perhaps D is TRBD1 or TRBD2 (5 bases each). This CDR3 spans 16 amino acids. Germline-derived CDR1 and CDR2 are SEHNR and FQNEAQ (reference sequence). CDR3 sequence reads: CTSSRGDGRIQETQYF. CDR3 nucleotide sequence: TGTACCAGCAGCCGTGGGGACGGAAGGATACAAGAGACCCAGTACTTC. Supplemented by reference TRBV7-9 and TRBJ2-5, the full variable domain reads DTGVSQNPRHKITKRGQNVTFRCDPISEHNRLYWYRQTLGQGPEFLTYFQNEAQLEKSRLLSDRFSAERPKGSFSTLEIQRTEQGDSAMYLCTSSRGDGRIQETQYFGPGTRLLVL.

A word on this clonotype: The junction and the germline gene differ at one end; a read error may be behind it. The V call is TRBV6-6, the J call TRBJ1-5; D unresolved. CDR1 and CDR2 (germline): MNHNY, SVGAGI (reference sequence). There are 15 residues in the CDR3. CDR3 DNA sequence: TGTGTCAGCAGACCCTGGACGGATAGCAGTCAGCCCCAGCATTTT. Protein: CVSRPWTDSSQPQHF.

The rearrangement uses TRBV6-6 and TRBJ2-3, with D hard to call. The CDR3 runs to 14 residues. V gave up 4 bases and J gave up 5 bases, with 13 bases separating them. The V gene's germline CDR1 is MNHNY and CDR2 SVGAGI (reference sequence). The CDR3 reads CASSFLVGIDTQYF. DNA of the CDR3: TGTGCCAGCAGTTTCCTAGTAGGAATAGATACGCAGTATTTT.

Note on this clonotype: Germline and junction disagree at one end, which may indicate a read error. CDR3 residues: CASSLGSLTREVFF. The CDR3 coding sequence is TGTGCCAGCAGCTTAGGCAGTTTGACCAGGGAGGTGTTTTTT. This chain connects TRBV7-9 to TRBJ2-2; a possible D gene is TRBD2 (6 bases). There are 14 residues in the CDR3. CDR1 and CDR2 (germline): SEHNR, FQNEAQ (reference sequence).

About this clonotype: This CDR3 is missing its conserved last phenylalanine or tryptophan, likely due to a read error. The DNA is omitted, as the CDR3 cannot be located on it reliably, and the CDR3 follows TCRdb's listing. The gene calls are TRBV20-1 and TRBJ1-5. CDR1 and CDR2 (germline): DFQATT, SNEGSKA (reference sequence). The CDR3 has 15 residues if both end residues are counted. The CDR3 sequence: CSAIRASNSNQAQHY.

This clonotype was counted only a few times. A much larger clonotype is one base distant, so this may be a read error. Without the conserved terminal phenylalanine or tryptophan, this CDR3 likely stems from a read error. This chain's CDR3 is CSVESRETSESYEQYL. The CDR3 DNA reads as TGCAGCGTTGAATCCCGCGAGACTAGCGAGTCCTACGAGCAGTACCTC. This chain uses TRBV29-1 with TRBJ2-7; 8 bases are a match to TRBD2. V shed 2 bases and J 1 base; nucleotides not matched to a gene: 10. Per germline, CDR1 SQVTM and CDR2 ANQGSEA. CDR3 size: 16 residues.

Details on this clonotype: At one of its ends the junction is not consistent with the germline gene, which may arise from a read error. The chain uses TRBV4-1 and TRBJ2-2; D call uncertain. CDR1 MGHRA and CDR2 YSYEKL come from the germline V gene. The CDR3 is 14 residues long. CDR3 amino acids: CASSHLTVAEELLF. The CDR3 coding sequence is TGCGCCAGCAGTCATTTGACGGTCGCCGAGGAGCTGCTTTTT.

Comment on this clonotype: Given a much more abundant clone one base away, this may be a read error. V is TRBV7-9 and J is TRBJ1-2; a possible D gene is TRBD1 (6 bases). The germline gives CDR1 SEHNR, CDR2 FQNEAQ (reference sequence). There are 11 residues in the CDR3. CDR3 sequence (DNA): TGTGTCAGCAGCTGGGGGCGCGACTACACCTTC. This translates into CVSSWGRDYTF.

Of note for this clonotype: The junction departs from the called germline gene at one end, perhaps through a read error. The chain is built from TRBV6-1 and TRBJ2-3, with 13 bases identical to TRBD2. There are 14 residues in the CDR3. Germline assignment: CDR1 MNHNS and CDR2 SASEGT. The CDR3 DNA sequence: TGTGTCAGCGCACTAGCGGGAGGGGCAGATACGCAGTATTTT. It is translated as CVSALAGGADTQYF.

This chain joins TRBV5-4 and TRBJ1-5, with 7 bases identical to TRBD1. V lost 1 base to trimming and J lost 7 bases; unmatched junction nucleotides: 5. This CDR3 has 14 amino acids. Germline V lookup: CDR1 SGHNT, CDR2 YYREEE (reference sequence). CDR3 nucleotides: TGTGCCAGCAGCTTGCAGGGGGATGTCCAGCCCCAGCATTTT. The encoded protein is CASSLQGDVQPQHF.

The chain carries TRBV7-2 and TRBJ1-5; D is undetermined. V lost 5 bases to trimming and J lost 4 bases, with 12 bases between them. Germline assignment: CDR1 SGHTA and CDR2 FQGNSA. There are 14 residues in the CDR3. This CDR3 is CTSSPFDRNQPQHF. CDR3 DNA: TGTACCAGCAGCCCATTCGATCGGAATCAGCCCCAGCATTTT.

Here the CDR3 DNA reads TGTGCCAGCAGCCCCGTAGTGACTTTCGTGGGAGATACGCAGTATTTT. Translated, it gives CASSPVVTFVGDTQYF. The chain joins TRBV28 to TRBJ2-3; D is unclear. There are 16 residues in the CDR3. V lost 6 bases to trimming and J lost 5 bases, with 21 bases between them. The germline V gene has CDR1 MDHEN and CDR2 SYDVKM.

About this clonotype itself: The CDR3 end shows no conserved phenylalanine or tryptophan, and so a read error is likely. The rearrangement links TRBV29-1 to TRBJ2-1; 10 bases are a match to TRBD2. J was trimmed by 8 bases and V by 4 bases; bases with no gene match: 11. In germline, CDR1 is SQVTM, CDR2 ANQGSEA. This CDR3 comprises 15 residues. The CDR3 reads CSVGNLAGAYDEQFL. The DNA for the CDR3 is TGCAGCGTTGGTAACCTAGCGGGAGCGTACGATGAGCAGTTCCTC.

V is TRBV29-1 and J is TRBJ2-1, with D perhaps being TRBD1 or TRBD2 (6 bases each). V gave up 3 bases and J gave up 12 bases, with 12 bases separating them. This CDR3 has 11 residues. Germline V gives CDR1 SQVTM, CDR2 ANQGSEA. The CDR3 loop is CSVEVGGAQFF. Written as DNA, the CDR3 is TGCAGCGTTGAGGTGGGGGGCGCGCAGTTCTTC.

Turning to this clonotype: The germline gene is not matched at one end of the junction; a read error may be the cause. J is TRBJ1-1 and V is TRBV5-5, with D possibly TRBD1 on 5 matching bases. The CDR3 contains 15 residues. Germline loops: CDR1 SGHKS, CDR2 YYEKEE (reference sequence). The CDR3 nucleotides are TGTGCCAGCAGCTTACGGGGCGCGGGGAACACTCAAGCTTTCTTT. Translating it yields CASSLRGAGNTQAFF.

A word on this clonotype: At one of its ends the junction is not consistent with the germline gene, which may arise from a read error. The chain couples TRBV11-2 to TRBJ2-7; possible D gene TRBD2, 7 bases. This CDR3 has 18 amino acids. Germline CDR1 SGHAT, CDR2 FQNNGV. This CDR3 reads CASSLPVGLVGGGYEKYF. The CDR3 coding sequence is TGTGCCAGCAGCTTACCCGTTGGACTAGTGGGAGGGGGGTACGAGAAGTACTTC.

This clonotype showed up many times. Here the CDR3 DNA reads TGTGCCACCAGTGATTTTCAACGGACAGGGAGCGATGAGCAGTTCTTC. Translated: CATSDFQRTGSDEQFF. The rearrangement joins TRBV24-1 to TRBJ2-1; 8 bases fit TRBD1. CDR1 KGHDR and CDR2 SFDVKD come from the germline V gene. Unmatched junction bases numbered 9, after V lost 1 base and J lost 8 bases. The CDR3 is 16 residues long.

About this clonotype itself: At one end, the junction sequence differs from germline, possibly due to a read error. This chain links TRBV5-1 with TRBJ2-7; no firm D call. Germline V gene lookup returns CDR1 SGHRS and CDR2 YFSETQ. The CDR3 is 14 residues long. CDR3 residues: CACSLGSFSYEQYF. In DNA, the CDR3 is TGCGCCTGCAGCTTGGGCAGTTTCTCATACGAGCAGTACTTC.